The clone carrying this T cell receptor (beta chain) was recorded once. The antigen remains undetermined. The data were taken from a study of cytomegalovirus exposure and HLA in healthy donors. The wider study: Membership in the Caucasian-associated ancestry cluster was found for about 80% of around 380 genotyped donors.

With V trimmed by 0 bases and J by 1 base, 4 bases remained unmatched. Germline values: CDR1 LGHNA, CDR2 YNFKEQ. There are 17 residues in the CDR3. PCR primers comprised 60 Vbeta and 13 Jbeta primers. The protocol was immunoSEQ multiplex PCR, while the TCRdb copy is restricted to in-frame clones and leaves out a portion. The data hold under 200,000 clones, with approximately 77% observed a single time. Notes on the study in general: The productive fraction for most TCR beta V segments was about 87% or about 30% in an earlier analysis.

Donors sampled were nominally healthy, though unrecorded immune exposures were likely. Sequencing used PBMCs. This receptor was taken from a female donor in good health and CMV-seronegative. This sequence joins TRBV4-2 and TRBJ2-5, with 11 bases fitting TRBD2. The CDR3 nucleotides read TGTGCCAGCAGCCAAGATGGGACTAGCGGCCGCCAAGAGACCCAGTACTTC. Translated: CASSQDGTSGRQETQYF.